This T cell receptor (beta chain) was sequenced in a study of T-cell memory formation after mild COVID-19. Study-level information: Clusters of TCRs were largely donor specific.

Regarding the study as a whole: Researchers found some responding clones in pre-infection memory, a sign that cross-reactive memory joined.

Germline V gene sequence: CDR1 ENHRY, CDR2 SYGVKD. The CDR3 loop spans 12 amino acids. V lost 11 bases to trimming and J lost 3 bases; unmatched junction nucleotides: 3. This clonotype was recorded many times. Its antigen is not identified. Employing constant-segment primers, 5'RACE generated TCR alpha and TCR beta cDNA libraries bearing sample barcodes and UMIs. TCRdb fed the 5' RACE reads into MiXCR, producing one record per CDR3 protein. This table has roughly 310,000 distinct CDR3 sequences, 15% appearing once. The chain is built from TRBV10-3 and TRBJ2-7, with 11 bases matching TRBD2. The source material was PBMCs or a T cell subset sorted from them (not recorded which). The source is a man between 18 and 29 years old who had mild COVID-19 (a few samples of this study predate the infection). Cell type and time point are not known. The CDR3, as DNA: TGTGCCGCGGGACTAGCGGTCTACGAGCAGTACTTC. Residues: CAAGLAVYEQYF.